This paragraph covers one TCR beta chain sequence. The antigen remains unidentified. This entry is derived from a study of T cell repertoires in cytomegalovirus infection. TCRdb analysed the reads with MiXCR anew, one entry per CDR3 protein. The data show fewer than 700,000 distinct CDR3 sequences, roughly a quarter seen once. Whole-study findings and limits: HLA-C-restricted CMV-specific TCR beta clonotypes were dominant in the ex vivo response.

This CDR3 contains 15 residues. CDR1 and CDR2 (germline): SGHNT, YYREEE (reference sequence). Trimming pared 1 base from V and 2 bases from J, leaving 12 bases between. The chain carries TRBV5-4 and TRBJ2-5; D uncertain. The source material was CD8+ T cells from PBMCs. The clonotype was recovered from a human donor in good health (CMV status not recorded). Some clones in this sample may be carry-over from other donors' samples. The CDR3 nucleotides are TGTGCCAGCAGCTTGTATGGGGTCAGACAAGAGACCCAGTACTTC. It specifies CASSLYGVRQETQYF.